This entry concerns a single T cell receptor (beta chain). This clonotype was detected many times. Its recognized antigen is unknown. One base away there is no much larger clone; base qualities are not given. Blood RNA was extracted from unsorted whole blood with TRIzol reagent; germline DNA came from the DNeasy Blood & Tissue kit. At the time of sampling, the patients were treatment-naive and had chronic HBV infection. Before surgery, approximately 4 milliliters of peripheral blood were drawn into K2EDTA tubes. This entry belongs to a study of tumor-infiltrating lymphocytes in primary liver carcinoma (dated by TCRdb to about 2017). In terms of the full investigation: Surgical resection was performed in China between November 2015 and early 2016 on five or six patients with histopathologically diagnosed primary liver carcinoma. Of the five patients, three men and two women aged 30 to 69 years, four had hepatocellular carcinoma and one had combined HCC and intrahepatic cholangiocarcinoma. The tumors of the five patients were staged as T1-T3 N0M0, with maximum diameters ranging from roughly 4 to 10 cm. Roughly 3.65 to 7.13 million productive TCRbeta reads were obtained per sample, and no significant difference in read depth was found between tissue types. The study combined TCRbeta repertoire sequencing, expression microarrays and whole-exome sequencing across five regions of each liver tumor, with adjacent normal tissue and blood. TCRbeta repertoire sequencing covered 35 specimens from 5 patients: roughly 25 tumor regions, 5 adjacent noncancerous liver tissues and 5 peripheral blood samples. Reproducibility between technical replicate repertoires was high, with correlation coefficients above 0.95 and mean shared-clone rates approximately 0.9. Study-wide conclusions, independent of this receptor: Repertoire overlap was found to be higher between tumor regions (mean roughly 35%) than between tumor-adjacent (roughly 17%) or tumor-blood (about 15%) pairs, consistent with antigen-driven expansion. With just a handful of patients in the study, the authors point out that the findings should be validated in a larger study. Because the samples were bulk and unsorted, CD4+ and CD8+ T cell repertoires could not be compared. Only the TCR beta chain was sequenced, so true repertoire diversity is likely underestimated because unpaired alpha chains were not captured. A significantly larger repertoire fraction was made up by the top 250 clones in tumors than in blood (p = 0.039).

A constant-region primer and ProtoScript II reverse transcriptase were used to reverse-transcribe TCRbeta-specific cDNA from roughly 0.55 ug total RNA. TCRbeta libraries were built with three nested multiplex PCR rounds, a slightly modified ARM-PCR procedure. Each of the first two PCR rounds ran for approximately 10 cycles and used multiplex TRBV1-TRBV30 forward primers together with a Cbeta reverse primer. A final 25-cycle PCR with Deep VentR polymerase added sample barcodes and Illumina adapters. Amplicons of 200-500 bp were gel-purified with a QIAquick gel extraction kit before sequencing. An Illumina HiSeq 2500 was used to sequence the TCRbeta amplicons, generating 250-bp paired-end reads. Per the authors' processing: Reads were quality-trimmed with Trimmomatic v0.33, and paired reads were merged with FLASH v1.2.11 to recover full CDR3 sequences. V, D and J germline segments were assigned to the rearranged TCRbeta sequences by MiGEC v1.2.1b. VDJtools v1.0.0 computed clonotype statistics and Shannon-Wiener diversity indices. Except for diversity analysis, only each sample's 250 most abundant clonotypes were used in subsequent analyses to reduce sampling bias. TCRdb handled the public reads itself, with Q25 trimming in fastp and clone calling in MiXCR, and kept productive beta chains. Each entry merges the rows of one CDR3 protein and shows their most common DNA and genes. V and J calls and clone size were set by TCRdb, not the authors. The sample table holds fewer than 400,000 distinct CDR3 sequences, of which roughly three fifths were seen once. Together, the top ten hold approximately 15% of the sample.

Reading the germline V gene gives CDR1 MNHNS and CDR2 SASEGT. The CDR3, from cysteine to phenylalanine, totals 15 residues. CDR3 DNA only is kept here, 45 bases in frame from base 1. V loses 3 bases of germline sequence and J loses 1 base, and the interval between the two ends is 12 bases. This sequence uses TRBV6-1 and TRBJ1-1, with TRBD1 tentatively as D gene (5 bases match). The sample comprised peripheral blood. This TCR was recovered from a young woman with primary liver carcinoma and hepatitis B virus infection. This receptor carries the CDR3 CASSDLGAPNTEAFF. The bases read TGTGCCAGCAGTGATCTAGGGGCGCCGAACACTGAAGCTTTCTTT.